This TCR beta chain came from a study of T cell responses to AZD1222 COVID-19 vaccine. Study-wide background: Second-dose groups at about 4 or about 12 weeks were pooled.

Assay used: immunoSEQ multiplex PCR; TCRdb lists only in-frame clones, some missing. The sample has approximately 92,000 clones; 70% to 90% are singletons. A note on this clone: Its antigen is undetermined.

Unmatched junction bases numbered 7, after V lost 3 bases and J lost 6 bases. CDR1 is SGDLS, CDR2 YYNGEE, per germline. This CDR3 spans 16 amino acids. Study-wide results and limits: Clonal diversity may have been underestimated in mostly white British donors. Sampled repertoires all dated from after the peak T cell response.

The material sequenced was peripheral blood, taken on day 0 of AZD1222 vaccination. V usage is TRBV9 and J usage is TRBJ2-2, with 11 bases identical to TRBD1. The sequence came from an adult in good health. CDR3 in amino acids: CASSEWGQGVSGELFF. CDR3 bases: TGTGCCAGCAGCGAGTGGGGACAGGGGGTCTCCGGGGAGCTGTTTTTT.